Listed below are T cell receptor beta chains from one sample, sequenced in a study of T cell responses to AZD1222 COVID-19 vaccine. This table comes from immunoSEQ multiplex PCR, and its TCRdb copy is limited to in-frame clones, with some not included. In the table there are around 87,000 clones, around 90% of which are singletons. The specimen was peripheral blood, collected on day 0 of AZD1222 vaccination. The origin of the receptors is an adult in good health. CDR3s include the opening cysteine and the closing phenylalanine or tryptophan. Fields, in order: CDR3 length, D gene, V gene, clone size, J gene, CDR3 DNA, CDR3 protein. D genes are given only for firm matches. Clone size, where shown, is once, few, many, or a class for clones that have expanded.

>14|NA|TRBV29-1|NA|TRBJ2-2
TGCAGCGCAAAGGGGACTTTTACCACCGGGGAGCTGTTTTTT
CSAKGTFTTGELFF
>18|NA|TRBV7-9|NA|TRBJ1-6
TGTGCCAGCAGCTTAGATTACGGACAGCGAGGCTATAATTCACCCCTCCACTTT
CASSLDYGQRGYNSPLHF
>14|TRBD1|TRBV5-1|NA|TRBJ2-7
TGCGCCAGCAGCTCAAACAGGGGGAACTACGAGCAGTACTTC
CASSSNRGNYEQYF
>16|TRBD2|TRBV5-6|NA|TRBJ2-5
TGTGCCAGCAGCTTGGATTCCGCGGGGGGCCAAGAGACCCAGTACTTC
CASSLDSAGGQETQYF
>14|TRBD1|TRBV18|NA|TRBJ2-7
TGTGCCAGCTCACCAGTCGACAGGGGGCACGAGCAGTACTTC
CASSPVDRGHEQYF
>14|TRBD1|TRBV25-1|NA|TRBJ2-7
TGTGCCAGCAGTGAGACAGGGGGTCAGGGCGAGCAGTACTTC
CASSETGGQGEQYF
>15|NA|TRBV18|NA|TRBJ1-2
TGTGCCAGCTCACCGCTCTTCGGGACATTGGGGGGCTACACCTTC
CASSPLFGTLGGYTF
>13|TRBD1|TRBV27|NA|TRBJ1-1
TGTGCCAGCAGTTACGACAGGGACACTGAAGCTTTCTTT
CASSYDRDTEAFF
>13|NA|TRBV6-5|NA|TRBJ1-2
TGTGCCAGCAGTTACGCGGGTTTTGGGGGCTACACCTTC
CASSYAGFGGYTF
>15|NA|TRBV6-5|NA|TRBJ1-3
TGTGCCAGCAGTTGGACAGAGGACTCTGGAAACACCATATATTTT
CASSWTEDSGNTIYF
>15|NA|TRBV29-1|NA|TRBJ1-2
TGCAGCGTTGAATTCGGGGCGACATGGAACTATGGCTACACCTTC
CSVEFGATWNYGYTF
>14|TRBD1|TRBV5-1|NA|TRBJ1-2
TGCGCCAGCAGCTTGGATTCAGGGGGCCTTGGCTACACCTTC
CASSLDSGGLGYTF
>15|NA|TRBV9|NA|TRBJ2-6
TGTGCCAGCAGCCCCGGACAAGCCGGGGCCAACGTCCTGACTTTC
CASSPGQAGANVLTF
>14|NA|TRBV28|NA|TRBJ1-2
TGTGCCAGCAGTTTACCAGGGAGAAATGGTGGCTACACCTTC
CASSLPGRNGGYTF
>15|TRBD2|TRBV6-1|once|TRBJ2-5
TGTGCCAGCAGTGAGGGACTAGCGGGGGTGGAGACCCAGTACTTC
CASSEGLAGVETQYF
>14|NA|TRBV5-4|NA|TRBJ2-7
TGTGCCAGCAGCTACCAAAACAGGGTCCACGAGCAGTACTTC
CASSYQNRVHEQYF
>15|NA|TRBV24-1|NA|TRBJ2-7
TGTGCCACCAGTGATTCGGGACTGAGAGCCTACGAGCAGTACTTC
CATSDSGLRAYEQYF
>16|TRBD1|TRBV3-1/TRBV3-2|NA|TRBJ1-5
TGTGCCAGCAGCCAAACGGTCGGACAGGGGTTACAGCCCCAGCATTTT
CASSQTVGQGLQPQHF
>15|TRBD2|TRBV18|NA|TRBJ2-5
TGTGCCAGCTCAACGGGACTAGGAGGTTCAGAGACCCAGTACTTC
CASSTGLGGSETQYF
>12|NA|TRBV25-1|NA|TRBJ2-7
TGTGCCAGCAGCCAAACTGGTTACGAGCAGTACTTC
CASSQTGYEQYF
>13|TRBD2|TRBV3-1/TRBV3-2|NA|TRBJ2-4
TGTGCCAGCAGCCGTGGGGGAGGGAGCATTCAGTACTTC
CASSRGGGSIQYF
>14|NA|TRBV19|NA|TRBJ2-3
TGTGCCAGTAGTATACGAGGGGTGGATGATACGCAGTATTTT
CASSIRGVDDTQYF
>14|TRBD1|TRBV6-5|NA|TRBJ1-1
TGTGCCAGCAGTTACTCACAGGGGGACACTGAAGCTTTCTTT
CASSYSQGDTEAFF
>15|TRBD1|TRBV3-1/TRBV3-2|NA|TRBJ2-7
TGTGCCAGCAGCCAAGATGGGACAGGGATGCTCGAGCAGTACTTC
CASSQDGTGMLEQYF
>14|NA|TRBV5-4|NA|TRBJ1-4
TGTGCCAGCAGCTTGCCAGGCTTAGGTGAAAAACTGTTTTTT
CASSLPGLGEKLFF
>14|NA|TRBV9|NA|TRBJ1-6
TGTGCCAGCAGCGTCTTACAGAATAATTCACCCCTCCACTTT
CASSVLQNNSPLHF
>14|NA|TRBV19|once|TRBJ1-5
TGTGCCAGTAGTATATATTATAGCAATCAGCCCCAGCATTTT
CASSIYYSNQPQHF
>15|TRBD1|TRBV7-2|NA|TRBJ1-2
TGTGCCAGCAGCATCACTGGACAGGATTCCTATGGCTACACCTTC
CASSITGQDSYGYTF
>13|TRBD1|TRBV7-2|NA|TRBJ2-1
TGTGCCAGCAGAGGACAGGGGGCTAATGAGCAGTTCTTC
CASRGQGANEQFF
>14|NA|TRBV3-1/TRBV3-2|NA|TRBJ1-3
TGTGCCAGCAGCCGGCGGGGGCTCCGAAACACCATATATTTT
CASSRRGLRNTIYF
>15|NA|TRBV11-2|NA|TRBJ2-5
TGTGCCAGCAGCTCCCGCGGGGCCTCGGGGGAGACCCAGTACTTC
CASSSRGASGETQYF
>18|TRBD1|TRBV6-6|once|TRBJ1-2
TGTGCCAGCAGTCTTCCGACAGGGGAGGCCTTAACTAACTATGGCTACACCTTC
CASSLPTGEALTNYGYTF
>15|NA|TRBV15|NA|TRBJ1-2
TGTGCCACCAGCAGAGGGGAGGTCCTGAACTATGGCTACACCTTC
CATSRGEVLNYGYTF
>13|NA|TRBV7-9|once|TRBJ1-2
TGTGCCAGCAGCTTATCTGTGGGTGATGGCTACACCTTC
CASSLSVGDGYTF
>12|NA|TRBV27|NA|TRBJ1-6
TGTGCCAGCAGCGGTTATAATTCACCCCTCCACTTT
CASSGYNSPLHF